These 11 T cell receptor beta chains came from one sample sequenced in a study of T cell changes during pregnancy in multiple sclerosis. Clones were read by immunoSEQ multiplex PCR, and TCRdb kept only the in-frame ones, dropping some. The sample consists of tens of thousands of clones, 90% to 95% of them appearing once. The sequenced sample was peripheral blood, obtained after pregnancy. The receptors here all came from a female donor in good health, enrolled as a control in a pregnancy study.

This clone was recorded only once. The chain uses TRBV6-4 and TRBJ2-5; tentative D call: TRBD1 (6 bases). Germline values: CDR1 MRHNA, CDR2 SNTAGT. V was cut by 3 bases and J by 3 bases, with 26 bases left in between. The CDR3 consists of 19 residues. For the CDR3, the DNA is TGTGCCAGCAGTGAAGGGACACTAGTCCTACTAACAATTAAAGAGACCCAGTACTTC. Its protein product is CASSEGTLVLLTIKETQYF.

The V gene is TRBV6-4, the J gene TRBJ2-6, with D maybe TRBD2 (6 bases). The CDR3 has 14 amino acids. V gave up 4 bases and J gave up 2 bases, with 6 bases separating them. Germline CDR1 is MRHNA and CDR2 is SNTAGT. CDR3 DNA sequence: TGTGCCAGCAGTGGGGAGGCTGGGGCCAACGTCCTGACTTTC. It specifies CASSGEAGANVLTF.

This chain's CDR3 is CACGLADEQFF. In DNA form, the CDR3 reads TGTGCCTGTGGACTAGCCGATGAGCAGTTCTTC. The genes are TRBV4-2 and TRBJ2-1, with 8 nucleotides matching TRBD2. V shed 11 bases, J shed 8 bases, and the junction held 5 bases outside the gene matches. There are 11 residues in the CDR3. Per germline, CDR1 LGHNA and CDR2 YNFKEQ.

This chain joins TRBV18 and TRBJ1-4; maybe TRBD1 (5 bases). Trimming shortened V by 1 base and J by 2 bases, and 11 bases separated the two germline ends. Germline V lookup: CDR1 KGHSH, CDR2 LQKENI. The CDR3 totals 16 residues. The CDR3 protein is CASSPQDSTTNEKLFF. The CDR3 nucleotides are TGTGCCAGCTCACCACAAGACAGCACCACTAATGAAAAACTGTTTTTT.

The CDR3 protein is CASRGLAGGYNEQFF. In DNA form, the CDR3 reads TGTGCCAGCAGGGGACTAGCGGGGGGCTACAATGAGCAGTTCTTC. The chain combines TRBV6-1 with TRBJ2-1; 15 bases map to TRBD2. Germline V gives CDR1 MNHNS, CDR2 SASEGT. The CDR3 is 15 amino acids. The V and J ends lost 6 bases and 3 bases, in that order; junction bases with no gene match: 0.

The CDR3: CASRDTTSNQPQHF. The CDR3, as DNA: TGTGCCAGCAGGGACACTACTAGCAATCAGCCCCAGCATTTT. The rearrangement joins TRBV27 to TRBJ1-5, with a possible D match to TRBD1 (5 bases). V was cut by 6 bases and J by 0 bases, with 9 bases left in between. The CDR3 covers 14 residues. Germline V gives CDR1 MNHEY, CDR2 SMNVEV (reference sequence).

This chain uses TRBV7-6 with TRBJ1-5; D unresolved. The CDR3 is 15 amino acids. In germline, CDR1 is SGHVS, CDR2 FNYEAQ. The V end was cut by 2 bases, the J end by 3 bases, with 11 bases between. This CDR3 is CASSLNSGTNQPQHF. In nucleotides, the CDR3 is TGTGCCAGCAGCTTAAACAGCGGAACCAATCAGCCCCAGCATTTT. Complete variable domain (other parts from reference TRBV7-6 and TRBJ1-5): GAGVSQSPRYKVTKRGQDVALRCDPISGHVSLYWYRQALGQGPEFLTYFNYEAQQDKSGLPNDRFSAERPEGSISTLTIQRTEQRDSAMYRCASSLNSGTNQPQHFGDGTRLSIL.

V usage is TRBV7-9 and J usage is TRBJ1-1, with 7 bases fitting TRBD1. The ends lost 2 bases at V and 1 base at J; junction bases unmatched: 4. Germline V gives CDR1 SEHNR, CDR2 FQNEAQ (reference sequence). CDR3 size: 15 residues. CDR3 sequence reads: CASSLRQGGNTEAFF. CDR3 nucleotide sequence: TGTGCCAGCAGCTTAAGACAGGGCGGGAACACTGAAGCTTTCTTT.

The chain's CDR3 is CAISEDSNSPLHF. The DNA of the CDR3 is TGTGCCATCAGTGAAGACAGTAATTCACCCCTCCACTTT. The V gene is TRBV10-3, the J gene TRBJ1-6; perhaps TRBD1 as D (5 bases). The CDR3 loop spans 13 amino acids. Trimming removed 3 bases at V and 6 bases at J, with 6 bases between. In germline, CDR1 is ENHRY, CDR2 SYGVKD.

J is TRBJ1-5 and V is TRBV5-6, with TRBD1 matching 8 bases. Per germline, CDR1 SGHDT and CDR2 YYEEEE. V trimming: 3 bases; J trimming: 5 bases; junction bases outside the gene matches: 7. The CDR3 sequence is 15 residues long. CDR3 sequence: CASSWMRTGYQPQHF. The CDR3 nucleotides read TGTGCCAGCAGCTGGATGAGGACAGGGTATCAGCCCCAGCATTTT.

The V and J genes are TRBV2 and TRBJ1-5, with a tentative D call TRBD1 (6 bases). This CDR3 is 13 amino acids long. Trimming took 8 bases from V and 4 from J, leaving 12 bases between them. Per the germline V gene, CDR1 is SNHLY and CDR2 is FYNNEI. The CDR3 nucleotides read TGTGCCAGCCGACAGGCCGATAATCAGCCCCAGCATTTT. This gives the protein CASRQADNQPQHF.